This T cell receptor (beta chain) was found in a study of T cell repertoires in cytomegalovirus infection. The overall study: Public signatures in TCR beta pointed to CMV infection and matching HLA type.

Study results and limitations: CMV-specific HLA-C-restricted TCR beta clonotypes dominated the ex vivo response. The study identified carriers of CMV plus the relevant HLA from cumulative public TCR beta family frequency.

In TCRdb, the reads were re-called with MiXCR into one record per CDR3 protein. The table has approximately 170,000 distinct CDR3 sequences, under 20% seen once. To note about this clonotype: Its antigen is currently unknown.

Germline-derived CDR1 and CDR2 are SGHNT and YYREEE (reference sequence). The CDR3 extends over 13 amino acids. The V end lost 4 bases, the J end lost 4 bases, and 9 bases lay between the germline ends. The sample consisted of CD8+ T cells from PBMCs. The rearrangement links TRBV5-4 to TRBJ2-1; weak D call: TRBD2 (6 bases). The TCR was taken from a human donor in good health (CMV status not recorded). Some clones in this sample may be carry-over from other donors' samples. The CDR3 DNA sequence: TGTGCCAGCAGCCGGGACTTTTACAATGAGCAGTTCTTC. Residues: CASSRDFYNEQFF.